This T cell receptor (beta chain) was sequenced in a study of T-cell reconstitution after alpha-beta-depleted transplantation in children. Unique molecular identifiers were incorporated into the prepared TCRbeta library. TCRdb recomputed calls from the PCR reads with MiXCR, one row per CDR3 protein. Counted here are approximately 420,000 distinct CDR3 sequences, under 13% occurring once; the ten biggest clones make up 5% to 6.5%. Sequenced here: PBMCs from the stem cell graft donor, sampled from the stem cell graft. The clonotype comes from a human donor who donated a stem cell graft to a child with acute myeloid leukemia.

The CDR3 bases are TGTGCCACCCTCCCCCGAGGGGAAGAGACCCAGTACTTC. Amino acid sequence: CATLPRGEETQYF. The chain combines TRBV12-3 or TRBV12-4 with TRBJ2-5; D tentatively fits TRBD1 or TRBD2 (5 bases each). The CDR3 has 13 residues. With 10 bases removed from V and 3 bases from J, the gap between germline ends came to 15 bases.